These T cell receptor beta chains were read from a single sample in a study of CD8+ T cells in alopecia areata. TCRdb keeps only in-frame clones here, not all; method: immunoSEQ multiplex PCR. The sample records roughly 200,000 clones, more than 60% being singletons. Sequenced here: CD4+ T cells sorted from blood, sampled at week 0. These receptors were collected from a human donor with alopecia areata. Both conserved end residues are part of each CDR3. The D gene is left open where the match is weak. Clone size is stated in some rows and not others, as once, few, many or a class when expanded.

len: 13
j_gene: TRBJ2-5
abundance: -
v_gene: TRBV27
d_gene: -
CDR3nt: TGTGCCAGCAGTCCCCTCTATGGAGAGACCCAGTACTTC
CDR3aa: CASSPLYGETQYF

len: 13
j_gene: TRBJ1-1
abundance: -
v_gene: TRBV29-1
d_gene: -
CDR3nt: TGCAGCGTTGAACGACGGTTGAACACTGAAGCTTTCTTT
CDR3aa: CSVERRLNTEAFF

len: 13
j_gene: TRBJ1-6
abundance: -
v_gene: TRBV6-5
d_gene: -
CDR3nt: TGTGCCAGCAGTTCTTTCGGAGCGGTGACCCTCCACTTT
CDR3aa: CASSSFGAVTLHF

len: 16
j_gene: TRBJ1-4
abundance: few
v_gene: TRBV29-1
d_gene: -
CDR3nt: TGCAGCGTGAGACGAGGGGACCGGGCAACTAATGAAAAACTGTTTTTT
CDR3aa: CSVRRGDRATNEKLFF

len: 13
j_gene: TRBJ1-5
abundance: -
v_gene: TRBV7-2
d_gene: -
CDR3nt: TGTGCCAGCAGCTTAGATAGCAATCAGCCCCAGCATTTT
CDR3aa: CASSLDSNQPQHF

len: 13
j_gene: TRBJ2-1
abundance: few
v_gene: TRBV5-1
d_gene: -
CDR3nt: TGCGCCAGCAGCTTGCAGGGTTTCGGTGAGCAGTTCTTC
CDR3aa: CASSLQGFGEQFF

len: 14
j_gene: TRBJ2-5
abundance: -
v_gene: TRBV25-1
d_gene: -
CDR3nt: TGTGCCAGCAGTGAACAGACAGTCCAAGAGACCCAGTACTTC
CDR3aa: CASSEQTVQETQYF

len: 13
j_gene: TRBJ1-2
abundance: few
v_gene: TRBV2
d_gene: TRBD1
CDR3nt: TGTGCCAGCAGGGGGACAGGGATCTATGGCTACACCTTC
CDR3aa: CASRGTGIYGYTF

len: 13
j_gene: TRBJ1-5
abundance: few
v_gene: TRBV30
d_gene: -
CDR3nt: TGTGCCTGGAGTGTCGGGTCGGCGGAGCCCCAGCATTTT
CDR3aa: CAWSVGSAEPQHF

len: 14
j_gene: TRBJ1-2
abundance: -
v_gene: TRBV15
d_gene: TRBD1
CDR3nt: TGTGCCACGGTGAATCAGGGCAGGGGGCAAGGCTACACCTTC
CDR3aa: CATVNQGRGQGYTF

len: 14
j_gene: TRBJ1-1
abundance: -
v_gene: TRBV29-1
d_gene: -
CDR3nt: TGCAGCGTCGGCGAGGGCGCAAGGGGGGATGAAGCTTTCTTT
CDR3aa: CSVGEGARGDEAFF

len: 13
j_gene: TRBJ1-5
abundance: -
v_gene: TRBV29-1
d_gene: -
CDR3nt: TGCAGCGTTGCTTCGTCACCAAATCAGCCCCAGCATTTT
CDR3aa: CSVASSPNQPQHF

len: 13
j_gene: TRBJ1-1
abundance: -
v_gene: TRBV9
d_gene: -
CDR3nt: TGTGCCAGCAGCTCCGCGGGTAACACTGAAGCTTTCTTT
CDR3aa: CASSSAGNTEAFF

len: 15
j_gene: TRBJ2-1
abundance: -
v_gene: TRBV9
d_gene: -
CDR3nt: TGTGCCAGCAGCGTTGAGGCTTTACTAAACAATGAGCAGTTCTTC
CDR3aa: CASSVEALLNNEQFF

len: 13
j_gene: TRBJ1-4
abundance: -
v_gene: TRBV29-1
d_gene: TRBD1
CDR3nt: TGCAGCGTGGAGGACAGGGCGGAGGAAAAACTGTTTTTT
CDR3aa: CSVEDRAEEKLFF

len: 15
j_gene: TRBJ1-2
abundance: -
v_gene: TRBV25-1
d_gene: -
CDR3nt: TGTGCCAGCAGTGAATTTTTCGGCGAAAACTATGGCTACACCTTC
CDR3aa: CASSEFFGENYGYTF

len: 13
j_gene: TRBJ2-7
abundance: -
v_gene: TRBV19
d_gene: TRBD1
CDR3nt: TGTGCCAGTTCGGACAGGACCCAAGGCAAGCAGTACTTC
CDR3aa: CASSDRTQGKQYF

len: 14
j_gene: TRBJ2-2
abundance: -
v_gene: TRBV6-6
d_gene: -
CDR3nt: TGTGCCAGCAGTTACGTCCTAGCGTTCGGGGAGCTGTTTTTT
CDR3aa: CASSYVLAFGELFF

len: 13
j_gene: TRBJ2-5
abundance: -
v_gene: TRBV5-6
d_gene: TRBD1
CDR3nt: TGTGCCAGCAGCCCGCGGACAGGAGAGACCCAGTACTTC
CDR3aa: CASSPRTGETQYF

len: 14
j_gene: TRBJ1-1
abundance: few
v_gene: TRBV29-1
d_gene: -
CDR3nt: TGCAGCGTTGGGGGCCTTTTGATGAACACTGAAGCTTTCTTT
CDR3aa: CSVGGLLMNTEAFF

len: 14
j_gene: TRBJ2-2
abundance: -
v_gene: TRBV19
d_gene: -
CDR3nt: TGTGCCAGTAGTGTACAGTTGAACACCGGGGAGCTGTTTTTT
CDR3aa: CASSVQLNTGELFF

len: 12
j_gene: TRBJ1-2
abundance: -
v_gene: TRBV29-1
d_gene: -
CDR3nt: TGCAGCGTTGCCAAAGAAAGATATGGCTACACCTTC
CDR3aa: CSVAKERYGYTF

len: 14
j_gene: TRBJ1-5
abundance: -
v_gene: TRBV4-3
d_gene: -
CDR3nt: TGCGCCAGCAGCCGTGAATGGGACAATCAGCCCCAGCATTTT
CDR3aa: CASSREWDNQPQHF

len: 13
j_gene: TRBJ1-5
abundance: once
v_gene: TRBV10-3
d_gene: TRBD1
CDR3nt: TGTGCCATCAGTGGGACAGGGCAACAGCCCCAGCATTTT
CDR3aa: CAISGTGQQPQHF

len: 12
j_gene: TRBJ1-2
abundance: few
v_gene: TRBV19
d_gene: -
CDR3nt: TGTGCCAGTAGTACGTCGAGCTATGGCTACACCTTC
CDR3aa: CASSTSSYGYTF

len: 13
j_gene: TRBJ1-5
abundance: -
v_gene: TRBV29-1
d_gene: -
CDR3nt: TGCAGCGTTGAACAGGGCCCCAATCAGCCCCAGCATTTT
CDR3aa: CSVEQGPNQPQHF

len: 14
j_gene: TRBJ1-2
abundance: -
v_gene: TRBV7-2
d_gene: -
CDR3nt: TGTGCCAGCAGCCCTTACAAGGGGGACTATGGCTACACCTTC
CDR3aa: CASSPYKGDYGYTF

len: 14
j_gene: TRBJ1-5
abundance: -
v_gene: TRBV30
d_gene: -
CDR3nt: TGTGCCTGGAGTGCGGACTTAAGCAATCAGCCCCAGCATTTT
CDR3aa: CAWSADLSNQPQHF

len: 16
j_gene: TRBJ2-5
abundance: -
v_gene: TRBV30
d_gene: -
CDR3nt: TGTGCCTGGAGTGTACTGGGGCTGACGCGGGGAGAGACCCAGTACTTC
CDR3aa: CAWSVLGLTRGETQYF

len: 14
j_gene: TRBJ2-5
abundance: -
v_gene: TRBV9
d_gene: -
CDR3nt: TGTGCCAGCAGCGTAAAGGCCGGAGGAGAGACCCAGTACTTC
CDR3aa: CASSVKAGGETQYF

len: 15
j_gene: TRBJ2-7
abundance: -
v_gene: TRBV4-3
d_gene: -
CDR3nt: TGCGCCAGCAGCCAAGATTTTCCACCCCCCTACGAGCAGTACTTC
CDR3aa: CASSQDFPPPYEQYF

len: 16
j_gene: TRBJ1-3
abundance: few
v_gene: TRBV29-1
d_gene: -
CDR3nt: TGCAGCGTTGAAATATCGATTGGGAGCTCTGGAAACACCATATATTTT
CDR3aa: CSVEISIGSSGNTIYF

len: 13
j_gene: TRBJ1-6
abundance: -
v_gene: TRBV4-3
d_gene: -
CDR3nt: TGCGCCAGCAGCCAAGAACATAATTCACCCCTCCACTTT
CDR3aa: CASSQEHNSPLHF

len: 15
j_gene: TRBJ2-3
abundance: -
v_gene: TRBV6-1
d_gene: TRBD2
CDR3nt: TGTGCCAGCAGTGCGAAAAGCGGGGACCCCAATACGCAGTATTTT
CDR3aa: CASSAKSGDPNTQYF

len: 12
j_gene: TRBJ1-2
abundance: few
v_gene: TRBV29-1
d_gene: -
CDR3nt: TGCAGCGTTAGTAATGGCGACTATGGCTACACCTTC
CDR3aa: CSVSNGDYGYTF

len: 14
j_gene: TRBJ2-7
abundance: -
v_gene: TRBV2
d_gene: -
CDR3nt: TGTGCGTCCTGCCTCGGCTCAGGATCTTACGAGCAGTACTTC
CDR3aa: CASCLGSGSYEQYF

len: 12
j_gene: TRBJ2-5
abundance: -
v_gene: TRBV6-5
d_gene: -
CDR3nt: TGTGCCAGTTGGTCGTTCAGAGAGACCCAGTACTTC
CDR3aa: CASWSFRETQYF

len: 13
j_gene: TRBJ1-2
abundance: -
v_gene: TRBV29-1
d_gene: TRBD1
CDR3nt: TGCAGCGATACCTTTAAGGCAGGGGGTGGCTACACCTTC
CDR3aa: CSDTFKAGGGYTF

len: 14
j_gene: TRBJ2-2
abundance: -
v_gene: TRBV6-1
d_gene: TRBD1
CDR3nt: TGTGCCAGCAACAGACAGGGGGCTGCGGGGGAGCTGTTTTTT
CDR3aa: CASNRQGAAGELFF

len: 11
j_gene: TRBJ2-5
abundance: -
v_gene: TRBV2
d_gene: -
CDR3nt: TGTGCCACTGCGGGCACGGTGACCCAGTACTTC
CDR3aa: CATAGTVTQYF

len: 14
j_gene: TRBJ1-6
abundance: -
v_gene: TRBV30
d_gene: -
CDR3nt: TGTGCCTGGAGTATAGACTGGATGGATTCACCCCTCCACTTT
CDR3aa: CAWSIDWMDSPLHF

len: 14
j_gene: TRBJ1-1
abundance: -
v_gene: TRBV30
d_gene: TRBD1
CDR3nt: TGTGCCTGGAGTCCTCTCGACAGGGTGGGGGAAGCTTTCTTT
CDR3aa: CAWSPLDRVGEAFF